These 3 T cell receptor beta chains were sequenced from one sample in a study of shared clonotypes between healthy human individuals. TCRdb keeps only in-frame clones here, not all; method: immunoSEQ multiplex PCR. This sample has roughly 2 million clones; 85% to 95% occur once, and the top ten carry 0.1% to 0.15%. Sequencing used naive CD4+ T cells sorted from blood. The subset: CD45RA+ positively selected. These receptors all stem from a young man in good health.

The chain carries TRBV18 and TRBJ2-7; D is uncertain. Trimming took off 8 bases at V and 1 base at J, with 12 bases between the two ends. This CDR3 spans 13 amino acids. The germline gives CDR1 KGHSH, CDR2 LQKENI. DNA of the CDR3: TGTGCCAGCACCTACACAGAATCCTACGAGCAGTACTTC. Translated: CASTYTESYEQYF.

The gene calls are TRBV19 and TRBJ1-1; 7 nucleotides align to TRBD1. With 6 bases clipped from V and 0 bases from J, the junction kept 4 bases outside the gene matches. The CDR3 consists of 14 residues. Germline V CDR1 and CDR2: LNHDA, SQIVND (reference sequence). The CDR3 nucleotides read TGTGCCAGTAGAAAACAGGGGATGAACACTGAAGCTTTCTTT. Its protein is CASRKQGMNTEAFF.

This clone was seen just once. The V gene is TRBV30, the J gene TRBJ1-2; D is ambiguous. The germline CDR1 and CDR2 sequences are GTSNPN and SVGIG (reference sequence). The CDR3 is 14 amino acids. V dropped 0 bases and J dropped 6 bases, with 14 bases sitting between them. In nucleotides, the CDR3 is TGTGCCTGGAGTGTACAGCTCGGGGTTGATGGCTACACCTTC. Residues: CAWSVQLGVDGYTF.